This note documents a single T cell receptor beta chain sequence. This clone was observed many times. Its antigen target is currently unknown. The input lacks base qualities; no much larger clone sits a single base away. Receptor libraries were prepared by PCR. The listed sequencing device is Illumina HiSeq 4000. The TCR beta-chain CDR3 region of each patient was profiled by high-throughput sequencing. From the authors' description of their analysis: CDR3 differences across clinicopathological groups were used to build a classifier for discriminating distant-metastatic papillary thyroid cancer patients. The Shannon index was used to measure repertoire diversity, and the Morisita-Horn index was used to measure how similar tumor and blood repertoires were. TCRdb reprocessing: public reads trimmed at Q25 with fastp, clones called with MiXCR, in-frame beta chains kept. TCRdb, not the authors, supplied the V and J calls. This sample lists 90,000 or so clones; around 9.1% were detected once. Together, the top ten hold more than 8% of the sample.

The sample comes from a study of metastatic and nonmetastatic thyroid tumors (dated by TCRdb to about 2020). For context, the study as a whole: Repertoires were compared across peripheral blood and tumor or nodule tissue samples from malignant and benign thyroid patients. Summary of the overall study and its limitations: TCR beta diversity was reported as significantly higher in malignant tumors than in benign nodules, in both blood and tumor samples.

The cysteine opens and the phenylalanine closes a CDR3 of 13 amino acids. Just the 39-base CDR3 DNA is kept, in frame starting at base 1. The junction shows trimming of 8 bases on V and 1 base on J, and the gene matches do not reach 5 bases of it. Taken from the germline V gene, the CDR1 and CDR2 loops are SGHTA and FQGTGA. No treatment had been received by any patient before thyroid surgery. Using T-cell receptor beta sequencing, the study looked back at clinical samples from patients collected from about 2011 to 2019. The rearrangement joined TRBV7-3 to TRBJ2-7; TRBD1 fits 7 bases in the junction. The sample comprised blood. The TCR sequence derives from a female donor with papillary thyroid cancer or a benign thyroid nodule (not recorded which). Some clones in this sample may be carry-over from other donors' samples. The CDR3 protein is CASYGQVSYEQYF. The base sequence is TGTGCCAGCTATGGACAGGTGTCCTACGAGCAGTACTTC.